The entry that follows covers one TCR beta chain sequence. The sample is drawn from a study of blood T cell repertoires in COVID-19. Background on the study: There were acute and convalescent COVID-19 samples, and they came from the United States, Italy and Spain. Sources were T cells, B-cell-depleted T cells, or PBMCs; the material itself was cDNA or gDNA.

In the authors' workflow: From reference gene primer amplification, estimates of nucleated cell counts were derived. Profiling relied on immunoSEQ multiplex PCR, and the TCRdb table lists in-frame clones only, not all of them. Clone size and the V and J calls come from that table; the DNA yielded D and trimming. The table records around 130,000 clones, roughly four fifths of them present only once. Specimen: peripheral blood. The TCR was taken from a human donor in a cohort sampled during active COVID-19.

The CDR3 DNA reads as TGTGCCAGCAGTTACTCGCGCGGGGGGGCAGGGGAGACCCAGTACTTC. Amino acid sequence: CASSYSRGGAGETQYF. This rearrangement joins TRBV6-5 to TRBJ2-5, with 9 bases fitting TRBD2. V shed 0 bases, J shed 5 bases, and the junction held 7 bases outside the gene matches. The CDR3 contains 16 residues. Germline V gene sequence: CDR1 MNHEY, CDR2 SVGAGI.